A single sample is the source of the 5 T cell receptor beta chains below, sequenced in a study of graft-versus-host responses after intestinal transplantation. The protocol was immunoSEQ multiplex PCR, while the TCRdb copy is restricted to in-frame clones and leaves out a portion. Of around 100,000 clones in the sample, 85% to 95% were seen once. These receptors are not linked to any known antigen. Sequenced material: unstimulated CD8+ T cells sorted from spleen or lymph node cells, taken before transplant. The receptors were sampled from a human donor who was the organ donor for an intestinal transplant.

The V and J genes are TRBV29-1 and TRBJ2-3; no firm D call. The CDR3 is 11 residues long. The germline V and J ends were trimmed by 5 bases and 5 bases, with 8 bases remaining between them. CDR1 is SQVTM, CDR2 ANQGSEA, per germline. The CDR3 here is CSVLHGDTQYF. The CDR3 bases are TGCAGCGTTCTCCATGGAGATACGCAGTATTTT.

The genes are TRBV29-1 and TRBJ2-2; 9 nucleotides agree with TRBD2. Germline V gene sequence: CDR1 SQVTM, CDR2 ANQGSEA. This CDR3 region has 14 residues. With V trimmed by 3 bases and J by 3 bases, 2 bases remained unmatched. The CDR3 sequence is CSVDCGRDTGELFF. In DNA, the CDR3 is TGCAGCGTTGATTGCGGGAGGGACACCGGGGAGCTGTTTTTT.

CDR3 region: CASSPGLAGPYEQYF. The CDR3 DNA is TGCGCCAGCAGCCCGGGACTAGCGGGGCCTTACGAGCAGTACTTC. The genes are TRBV5-1 and TRBJ2-7, with 13 bases that match TRBD2. The CDR3 loop spans 15 amino acids. Germline V CDR1 and CDR2: SGHRS, YFSETQ. Trimming cost V 4 bases and J 4 bases; bases outside gene matches: 5.

This chain connects TRBV6-1 to TRBJ1-2; 9 bases align to TRBD1. Losses at the gene ends were 5 bases for V and 7 bases for J; bases not matched to a gene: 8. The CDR3 spans 14 residues. The germline CDR1 and CDR2 sequences are MNHNS and SASEGT. The CDR3 reads CASSMDRGGSGYTF. The CDR3 DNA reads as TGTGCCAGCAGTATGGACAGGGGTGGTAGTGGCTACACCTTC.

CDR3: CASSPWWGPGYEQYF. The CDR3 region has the DNA TGTGCCAGCAGCCCGTGGTGGGGGCCAGGGTACGAGCAGTACTTC. This chain joins TRBV7-8 and TRBJ2-7; perhaps TRBD1 as D (6 bases). The CDR3 spans 15 residues. The germline V and J ends were trimmed by 5 bases and 4 bases, with 18 bases remaining between them. Germline CDR1 reads SGHVS; CDR2 reads FQNEAQ.